This entry lists 30 T cell receptor beta chains sequenced from one sample in a study of T cells expressing NK-cell markers. TCRdb re-called the 5' RACE reads and shows each CDR3 protein once, DNA omitted. This table holds 300,000 or so distinct CDR3 sequences. The sample taken for sequencing was blood T cells: a sorted CD56 or NKG2C T cell subset, CD4+ or CD8+ T cells, or bulk PBMC T cells (not recorded which). The receptors were sampled from a woman between 18 and 69 years old in good health.

The J gene is TRBJ2-7, the V gene TRBV12-3 or TRBV12-4; checking the TCRdb D call of TRBD2 is not possible without DNA. CDR3 size: 15 residues. The CDR3 sequence is CASRESGRGYYEQYF.

The rearrangement joins TRBV4-1 to TRBJ1-1. Germline assignment: CDR1 MGHRA and CDR2 YSYEKL. This CDR3 comprises 13 residues. The CDR3: CASSQVSLGAAFF.

The chain uses TRBV18 and TRBJ1-1; TCRdb gives TRBD1 as the D gene, but with no DNA this cannot be confirmed. Germline CDR1 KGHSH, CDR2 LQKENI. This CDR3 region has 15 residues. CDR3 amino acids: CASSRYRDIRTEAFF.

This chain links TRBV3-1 with TRBJ2-1; absent DNA, TCRdb's TRBD1 call cannot be checked. CDR1 is LGHDT, CDR2 YNNKEL, per germline (reference sequence). CDR3 length equals 14 residues. CDR3 sequence reads: CASSQPGPYNEQFF.

The chain has TRBV7-3 and TRBJ1-6. This CDR3 spans 13 amino acids. Germline V gives CDR1 SGHTA, CDR2 FQGTGA. The CDR3 sequence is CASSWQENSPLHF.

The chain carries TRBV2 and TRBJ2-7; TCRdb's D gene call, TRBD2, goes unchecked for lack of DNA. Germline V gives CDR1 SNHLY, CDR2 FYNNEI. The CDR3 covers 14 residues. This CDR3 reads CASAGTSGIYEQYF.

The chain carries TRBV5-1 and TRBJ1-3. CDR1 SGHRS and CDR2 YFSETQ come from the germline V gene. The CDR3 is 14 amino acids. The CDR3 protein is CASSLGSSGNTIYF. Variable domain in full (rest from reference TRBV5-1 and TRBJ1-3): KAGVTQTPRYLIKTRGQQVTLSCSPISGHRSVSWYQQTPGQGLQFLFEYFSETQRNKGNFPGRFSGRQFSNSRSEMNVSTLELGDSALYLCASSLGSSGNTIYFGEGSWLTVV.

The CDR3 reads CSAPRGTDTQYF. This sequence joins TRBV29-1 and TRBJ2-3; TCRdb's D call, TRBD2, is unchecked because there is no DNA. CDR1 and CDR2 from the germline V gene are SQVTM and ANQGSEA. CDR3 length: 12 residues.

The chain links TRBV24-1 to TRBJ2-7; TCRdb names TRBD2, which stays unverified in the absence of DNA. Looked up from germline, CDR1 is KGHDR and CDR2 is SFDVKD. The CDR3 runs 15 residues. The CDR3 loop reads CATSATTSGLYEQYF.

This chain links TRBV5-1 with TRBJ2-7; TCRdb designates TRBD1, a call that cannot be tested without DNA. The CDR3 spans 13 residues. CDR1 SGHRS and CDR2 YFSETQ come from the germline V gene. This CDR3 is CASSLEGQYEQYF.

The chain carries TRBV20-1 and TRBJ2-1. CDR3 length: 15 amino acids. Germline lookup yields CDR1 DFQATT and CDR2 SNEGSKA (reference sequence). The CDR3 spells CSAALSQSSYNEQFF.

The chain uses TRBV20-1 and TRBJ2-4; TCRdb names TRBD1, which stays unverified in the absence of DNA. The CDR3 consists of 15 residues. Germline-derived CDR1 and CDR2 are DFQATT and SNEGSKA (reference sequence). The CDR3: CSARDPGTVKNIQYF.

The chain recombines TRBV20-1 with TRBJ1-5. Germline values: CDR1 DFQATT, CDR2 SNEGSKA (reference sequence). The CDR3 is 16 residues long. This CDR3 is CSARELGGNSNQPQHF.

The chain has TRBV9 and TRBJ2-2; TCRdb indicates TRBD1, and absent DNA this call remains unverified. Germline lookup yields CDR1 SGDLS and CDR2 YYNGEE. This CDR3 contains 17 residues. The CDR3 reads CASSIPDRRAITGELFF. Drawing the rest from reference TRBV9 and TRBJ2-2, the complete variable domain is DSGVTQTPKHLITATGQRVTLRCSPRSGDLSVYWYQQSLDQGLQFLIQYYNGEERAKGNILERFSAQQFPDLHSELNLSSLELGDSALYFCASSIPDRRAITGELFFGEGSRLTVL.

This chain connects TRBV5-6 to TRBJ1-3. The length of the CDR3 is 15 residues. In germline, CDR1 is SGHDT, CDR2 YYEEEE. CDR3 sequence reads: CASSLNFQAGNTIYF.

This chain links TRBV5-1 with TRBJ1-1. CDR1 is SGHRS, CDR2 YFSETQ, per germline. This CDR3 has 14 residues. The CDR3 sequence is CASSLGRVNTEAFF.

V usage is TRBV20-1 and J usage is TRBJ2-5; the D call of TRBD1 rests on TCRdb alone, since no DNA is present to check it. Germline CDR1 is DFQATT and CDR2 is SNEGSKA (reference sequence). This CDR3 has 14 amino acids. CDR3 sequence: CSASSRPGPETQYF.

The V gene is TRBV14, the J gene TRBJ2-1. The CDR3 is 13 amino acids. Germline-derived CDR1 and CDR2 are SGHDN and FVKESK. The CDR3 loop reads CASSHYGYNEQFF.

V is TRBV6-1 and J is TRBJ1-1. Germline CDR1 is MNHNS and CDR2 is SASEGT. CDR3 length equals 15 residues. CDR3 loop: CASSPPGQMNTEAFF.

The V call is TRBV4-3, the J call TRBJ2-7; no DNA is available, so the TRBD2 call from TCRdb remains unchecked. Germline V gene lookup returns CDR1 LGHNA and CDR2 YSLEER. The CDR3 is 18 amino acids. The CDR3 reads CASSQVPLIAGASYEQYF.

The chain joins TRBV20-1 to TRBJ1-3. The germline gives CDR1 DFQATT, CDR2 SNEGSKA (reference sequence). The CDR3 sequence is 12 residues long. This CDR3 is CSAASSGNTIYF.

V gene TRBV5-1 combines with J gene TRBJ2-2; as DNA is missing, the TRBD2 call by TCRdb cannot be tested. The CDR3 totals 15 residues. Germline V gene data show CDR1 as SGHRS and CDR2 as YFSETQ. Here the CDR3 reads CASTLGGPNTGELFF.

V gene TRBV11-2 combines with J gene TRBJ2-1; TCRdb's D call, TRBD2, is unchecked because there is no DNA. This CDR3 spans 17 amino acids. Looked up from germline, CDR1 is SGHAT and CDR2 is FQNNGV. CDR3 sequence reads: CASRGLAGSSTYNEQFF.

CDR3 loop: CSASKPGYGYTF. The chain is built from TRBV20-1 and TRBJ1-2; TCRdb gives TRBD1 as the D gene, but with no DNA this cannot be confirmed. The CDR3 length is 12 residues. In germline, CDR1 is DFQATT, CDR2 SNEGSKA (reference sequence).

The V and J genes are TRBV7-8 and TRBJ2-3. The CDR3 spans 17 residues. Germline V CDR1 and CDR2: SGHVS, FQNEAQ. The CDR3 spells CASSLAGIASSTDTQYF.

The rearrangement joins TRBV7-9 to TRBJ2-3; TCRdb calls TRBD2, which cannot be checked without DNA. Germline V gene lookup returns CDR1 SEHNR and CDR2 FQNEAQ (reference sequence). This CDR3 region has 15 residues. This chain's CDR3 is CASTQTAGRTDTQYF.

This sequence joins TRBV12-3 or TRBV12-4 and TRBJ2-3; the TRBD1 assignment by TCRdb is unverifiable without DNA. The CDR3 consists of 15 residues. The CDR3 here is CASSPAGQGPDTQYF.

This sequence joins TRBV30 and TRBJ2-7; lacking DNA, the TRBD2 call made by TCRdb goes unchecked. Germline V CDR1 and CDR2: GTSNPN, SVGIG (reference sequence). The CDR3 length is 15 residues. The CDR3 loop reads CAWRKPLAGVYEQYF.

The rearrangement uses TRBV6-1 and TRBJ2-1; the D gene TCRdb calls, TRBD1, cannot be checked with no DNA. The CDR3 is made up of 13 amino acids. Germline assignment: CDR1 MNHNS and CDR2 SASEGT. The CDR3 sequence is CASKRDRVNEQFF.

The gene calls are TRBV6-1 and TRBJ2-1; the TCRdb call, TRBD1, lacks DNA for checking. Germline CDR1 MNHNS, CDR2 SASEGT. CDR3 length: 14 residues. The CDR3: CASTRGSTGDEQFF.